The T cell receptor beta chain described here comes from a study of blood T cell repertoires in COVID-19. Whole-study context: Samples of COVID-19 (acute and convalescent) were obtained from the United States, Italy and Spain. T cells, B-cell-depleted T cells, or PBMCs provided the cDNA or gDNA that served as material.

The CDR3 length is 17 residues. In germline, CDR1 is LGHDT, CDR2 YNNKEL (reference sequence). The trim removed 1 base at V and 5 bases at J, leaving 9 bases unmatched. As originally analysed: Estimated nucleated cell counts came from reference gene primer amplification. The protocol was immunoSEQ multiplex PCR, while the TCRdb copy is restricted to in-frame clones and leaves out a portion. The V and J calls and the clone size are those of that table, but D and trimming were determined from the DNA. Of around 30,000 clones detected, around nine tenths appear once; the ten largest clones hold 7.5% to 8.5%.

The sample consisted of peripheral blood. The TCR originated in a man aged 70-80 years with active or convalescent COVID-19. J is TRBJ1-2 and V is TRBV3-1 (or the pseudogene TRBV3-2); TRBD1 matches at 11 bases. The DNA for the CDR3 is TGTGCCAGCAGCCAAGCTGGGACAGGGGGGCTCGAGTATGGCTACACCTTC. This translates into CASSQAGTGGLEYGYTF.